The source of this T cell receptor (beta chain) is a study of early T cells in non-severe SARS-CoV-2 infection. Study background: Unpaired chains resulted from sequencing bulk RNA of unsorted whole blood.

Individually, cDNA molecules had unique molecular identifiers attached to them. TCRdb reprocessed the 5' RACE reads via MiXCR and lists one record per CDR3 protein. Of fewer than 85,000 distinct CDR3 sequences in the sample, 8.5% to 10% were seen once. The table lists this clonotype with many counts. The CDR3 sequence is 13 residues long. CDR1 SGHTA and CDR2 FQGNSA come from the germline V gene. The germline V and J ends were trimmed by 2 bases and 5 bases, with 6 bases remaining between them. The chain recombines TRBV7-2 with TRBJ2-2; D unresolved. The sample consisted of whole blood. The clonotype was recovered from an adult who was a healthcare worker with PCR-confirmed SARS-CoV-2 infection or an uninfected control (not recorded which). The CDR3: CASSLIKTGELFF. CDR3 DNA: TGTGCCAGCAGCTTAATCAAGACCGGGGAGCTGTTTTTT. Drawing the rest from reference TRBV7-2 and TRBJ2-2, the complete variable domain is GAGVSQSPSNKVTEKGKDVELRCDPISGHTALYWYRQSLGQGLEFLIYFQGNSAPDKSGLPSDRFSAERTGGSVSTLTIQRTQQEDSAVYLCASSLIKTGELFFGEGSRLTVL.